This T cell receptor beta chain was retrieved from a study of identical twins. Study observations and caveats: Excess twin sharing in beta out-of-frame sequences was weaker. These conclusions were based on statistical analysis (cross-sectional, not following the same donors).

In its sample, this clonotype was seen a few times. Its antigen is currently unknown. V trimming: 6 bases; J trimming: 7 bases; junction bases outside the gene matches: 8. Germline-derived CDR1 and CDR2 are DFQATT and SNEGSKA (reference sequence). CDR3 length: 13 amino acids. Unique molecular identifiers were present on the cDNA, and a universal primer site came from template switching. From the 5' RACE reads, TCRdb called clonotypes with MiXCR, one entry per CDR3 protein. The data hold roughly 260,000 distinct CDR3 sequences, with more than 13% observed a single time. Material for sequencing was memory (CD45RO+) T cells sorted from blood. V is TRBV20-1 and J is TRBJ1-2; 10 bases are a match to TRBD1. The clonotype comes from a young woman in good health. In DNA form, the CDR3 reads TGCAGTGCCGACGGGACAGGGGTGGGTGGCTACACCTTC. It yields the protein CSADGTGVGGYTF.